This record looks at one T cell receptor beta chain sequence and its context. The antigen remains undetermined. This record comes from a study of response to subunit inactivated influenza vaccine. Findings of the study overall: The study's authors posited that every seasonal influenza vaccination enlists few new T cells.

Germline V CDR1 and CDR2: SGHDN, FVKESK. Trimming pared 2 bases from V and 2 bases from J, leaving 17 bases between. This CDR3 is 17 amino acids long. One entry per CDR3 protein results from TCRdb running MiXCR on the RT-PCR reads. The table records 610,000 or so distinct CDR3 sequences, 14% of them present only once. The origin of this receptor is a man aged 45 to 65 who received an inactivated influenza vaccine. The specimen comprised PBMCs from blood, sampled roughly 12 days after vaccination. V and J are TRBV14 and TRBJ2-3; D remains ambiguous. This chain's CDR3 is CASSQNTWYGYTDTQYF. CDR3 sequence (DNA): TGTGCCAGCAGCCAAAATACTTGGTACGGGTACACAGATACGCAGTATTTT.